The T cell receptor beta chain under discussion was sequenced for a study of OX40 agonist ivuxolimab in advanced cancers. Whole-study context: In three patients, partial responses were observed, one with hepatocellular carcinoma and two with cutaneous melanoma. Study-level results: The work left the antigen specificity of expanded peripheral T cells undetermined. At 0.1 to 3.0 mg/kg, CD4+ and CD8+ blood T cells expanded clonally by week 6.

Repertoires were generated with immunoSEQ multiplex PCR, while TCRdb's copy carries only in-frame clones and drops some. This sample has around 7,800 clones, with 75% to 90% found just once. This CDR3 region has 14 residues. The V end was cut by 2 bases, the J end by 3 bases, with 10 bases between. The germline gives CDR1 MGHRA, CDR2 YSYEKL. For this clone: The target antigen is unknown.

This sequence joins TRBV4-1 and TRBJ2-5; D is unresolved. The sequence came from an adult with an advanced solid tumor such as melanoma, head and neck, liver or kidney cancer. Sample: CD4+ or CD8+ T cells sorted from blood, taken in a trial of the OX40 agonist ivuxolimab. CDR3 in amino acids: CASSQSDAEETQYF. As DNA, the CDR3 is TGCGCCAGCAGCCAATCGGACGCAGAAGAGACCCAGTACTTC.